The TCR beta chain described here comes from a study of cytomegalovirus exposure and HLA in healthy donors. Only one count was recorded for this clone. Its antigen remains unknown. 13 Jbeta primers and 60 Vbeta primers were used for the PCR. The method was immunoSEQ multiplex PCR; TCRdb's version includes in-frame clones alone and lacks a portion of them. The sample has about 90,000 clones, 65% to 85% seen once. Regarding the study as a whole: The only immune exposure information that was available was CMV serostatus.

The sequenced material came from PBMCs. The origin of this receptor is a woman aged 55-70 years in good health and CMV-seropositive.

The DNA of the CDR3 is TGTGCCAGCAGCTTAAAACAGGGACAGGGGAAGGCTGGCTACACCTTC. It encodes CASSLKQGQGKAGYTF. This sequence joins TRBV7-9 and TRBJ1-2; the match to TRBD1 covers 10 bases. The V gene's germline CDR1 is SEHNR and CDR2 FQNEAQ (reference sequence). CDR3 length: 16 amino acids. V shed 2 bases and J 7 bases; nucleotides not matched to a gene: 10.